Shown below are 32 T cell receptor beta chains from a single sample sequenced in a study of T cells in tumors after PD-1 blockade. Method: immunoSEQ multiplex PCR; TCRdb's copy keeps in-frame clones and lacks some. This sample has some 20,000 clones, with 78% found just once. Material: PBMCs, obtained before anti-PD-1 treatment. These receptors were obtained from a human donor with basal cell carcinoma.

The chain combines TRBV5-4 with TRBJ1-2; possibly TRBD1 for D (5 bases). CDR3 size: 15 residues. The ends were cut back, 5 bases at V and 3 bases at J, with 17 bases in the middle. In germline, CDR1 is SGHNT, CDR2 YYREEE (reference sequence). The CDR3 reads CASRGPRDPDYGYTF. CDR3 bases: TGTGCCAGCAGGGGACCGCGGGACCCAGACTATGGCTACACCTTC.

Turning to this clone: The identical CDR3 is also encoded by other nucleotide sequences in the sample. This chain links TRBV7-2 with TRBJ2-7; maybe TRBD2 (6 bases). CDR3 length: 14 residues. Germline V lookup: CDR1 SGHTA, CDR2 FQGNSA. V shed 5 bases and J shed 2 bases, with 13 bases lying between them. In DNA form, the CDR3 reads TGTGCCAGCAGCCCCCCCGGGGGAACCTACGAGCAGTACTTC. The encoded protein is CASSPPGGTYEQYF.

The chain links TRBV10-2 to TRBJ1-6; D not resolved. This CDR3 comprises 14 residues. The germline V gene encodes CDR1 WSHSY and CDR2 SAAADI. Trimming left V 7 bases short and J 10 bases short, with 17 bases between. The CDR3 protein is CASIGTLVGSPLHF. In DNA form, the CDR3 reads TGCGCCAGCATTGGAACCTTAGTGGGCTCACCCCTCCACTTT.

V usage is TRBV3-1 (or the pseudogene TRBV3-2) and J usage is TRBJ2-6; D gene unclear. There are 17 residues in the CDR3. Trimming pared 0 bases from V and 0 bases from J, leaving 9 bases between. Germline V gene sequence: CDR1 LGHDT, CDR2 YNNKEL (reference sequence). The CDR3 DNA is TGTGCCAGCAGCCAAGATTTGAGGAGCTCTGGGGCCAACGTCCTGACTTTC. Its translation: CASSQDLRSSGANVLTF.

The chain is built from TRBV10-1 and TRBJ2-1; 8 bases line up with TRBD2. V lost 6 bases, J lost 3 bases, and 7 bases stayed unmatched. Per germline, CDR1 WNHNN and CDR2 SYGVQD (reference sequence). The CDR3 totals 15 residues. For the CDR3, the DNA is TGCGCCAGCAGCAATCCCGCGGGGGGCTACAATGAGCAGTTCTTC. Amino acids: CASSNPAGGYNEQFF.

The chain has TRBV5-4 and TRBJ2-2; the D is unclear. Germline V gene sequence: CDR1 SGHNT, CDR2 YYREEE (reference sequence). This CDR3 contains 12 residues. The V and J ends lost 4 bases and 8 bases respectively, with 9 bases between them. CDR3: CASSPLAGELFF. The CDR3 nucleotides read TGTGCCAGCAGCCCCCTTGCTGGGGAGCTGTTTTTT.

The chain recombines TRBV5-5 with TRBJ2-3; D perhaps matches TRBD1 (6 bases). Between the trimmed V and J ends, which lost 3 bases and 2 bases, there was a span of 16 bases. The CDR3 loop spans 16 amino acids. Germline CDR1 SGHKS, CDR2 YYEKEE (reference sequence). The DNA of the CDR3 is TGTGCCAGCAGCTCCATTCGAAGGGGGAACACAGATACGCAGTATTTT. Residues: CASSSIRRGNTDTQYF.

The CDR3 reads CASSQDGNGAYEQYF. CDR3 DNA: TGCGCCAGCAGCCAAGATGGGAATGGGGCCTACGAGCAGTACTTC. The J gene is TRBJ2-7, the V gene TRBV4-1; D is ambiguous. The CDR3 spans 15 residues. The germline CDR1 and CDR2 sequences are MGHRA and YSYEKL. V was trimmed by 0 bases and J by 2 bases, leaving 11 bases between them.

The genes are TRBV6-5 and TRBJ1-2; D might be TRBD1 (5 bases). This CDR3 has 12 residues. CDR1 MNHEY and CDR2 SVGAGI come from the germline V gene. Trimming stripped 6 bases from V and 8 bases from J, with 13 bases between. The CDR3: CASRGGRGGYTF. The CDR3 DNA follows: TGTGCCAGCAGGGGTGGGAGGGGCGGCTACACCTTC.

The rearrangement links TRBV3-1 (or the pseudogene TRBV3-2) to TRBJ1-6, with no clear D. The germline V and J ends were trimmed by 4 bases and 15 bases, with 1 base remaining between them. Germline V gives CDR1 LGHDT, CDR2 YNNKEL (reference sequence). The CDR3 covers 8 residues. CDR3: CASSLLHF. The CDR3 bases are TGTGCCAGCAGCCTCCTCCACTTT.

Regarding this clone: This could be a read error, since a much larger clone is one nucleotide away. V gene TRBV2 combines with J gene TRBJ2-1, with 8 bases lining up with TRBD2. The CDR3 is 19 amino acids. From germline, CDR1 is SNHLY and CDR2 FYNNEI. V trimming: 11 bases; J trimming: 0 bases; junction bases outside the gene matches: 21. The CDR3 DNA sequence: TGTGCCCGCCGTGACGGGGGGGCGGGGGTGGGGAGCTCCTACAATGAGCAGTTCTTC. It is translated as CARRDGGAGVGSSYNEQFF.

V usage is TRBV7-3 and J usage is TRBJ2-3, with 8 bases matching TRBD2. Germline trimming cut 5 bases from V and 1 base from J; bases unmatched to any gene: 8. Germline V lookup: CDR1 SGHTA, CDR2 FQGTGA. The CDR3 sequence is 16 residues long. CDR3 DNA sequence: TGTGCCAGCAGCCGCGGTAGTAGCGGGGGCACAGATACGCAGTATTTT. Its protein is CASSRGSSGGTDTQYF.

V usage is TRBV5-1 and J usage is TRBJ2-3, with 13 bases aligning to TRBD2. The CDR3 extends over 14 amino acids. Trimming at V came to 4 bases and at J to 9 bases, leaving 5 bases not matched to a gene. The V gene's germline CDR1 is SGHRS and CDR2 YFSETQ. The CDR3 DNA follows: TGCGCCAGCAGCCTCTGGACTAGCGGGAGCACGCAGTATTTT. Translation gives CASSLWTSGSTQYF.

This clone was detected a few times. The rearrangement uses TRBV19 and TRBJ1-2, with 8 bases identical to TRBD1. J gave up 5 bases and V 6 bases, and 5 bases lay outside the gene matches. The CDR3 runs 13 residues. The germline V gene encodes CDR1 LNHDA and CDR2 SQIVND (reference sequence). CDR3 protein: CASSRTGHYGYTF. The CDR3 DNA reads TGTGCCAGTAGCAGGACAGGGCATTATGGCTACACCTTC.

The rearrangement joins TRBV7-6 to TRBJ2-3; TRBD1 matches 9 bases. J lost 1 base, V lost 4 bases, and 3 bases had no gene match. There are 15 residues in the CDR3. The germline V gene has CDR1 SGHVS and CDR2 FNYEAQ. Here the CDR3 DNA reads TGTGCCAGCAGCTCCTGGACAGGGGGCACAGATACGCAGTATTTT. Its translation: CASSSWTGGTDTQYF. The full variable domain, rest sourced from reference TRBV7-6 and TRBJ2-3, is GAGVSQSPRYKVTKRGQDVALRCDPISGHVSLYWYRQALGQGPEFLTYFNYEAQQDKSGLPNDRFSAERPEGSISTLTIQRTEQRDSAMYRCASSSWTGGTDTQYFGPGTRLTVL.

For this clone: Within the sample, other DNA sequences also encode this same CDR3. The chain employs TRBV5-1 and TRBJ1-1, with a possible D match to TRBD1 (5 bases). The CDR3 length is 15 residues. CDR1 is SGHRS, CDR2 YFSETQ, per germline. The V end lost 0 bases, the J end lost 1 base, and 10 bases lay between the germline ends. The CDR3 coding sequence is TGCGCCAGCAGCTTGGGGGACGGGGGGAACACTGAAGCTTTCTTT. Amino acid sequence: CASSLGDGGNTEAFF.

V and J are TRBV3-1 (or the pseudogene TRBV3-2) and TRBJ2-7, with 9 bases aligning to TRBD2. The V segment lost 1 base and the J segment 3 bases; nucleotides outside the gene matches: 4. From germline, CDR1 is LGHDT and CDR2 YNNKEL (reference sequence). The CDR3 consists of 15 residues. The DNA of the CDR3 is TGTGCCAGCAGCCAAGGTTTGCGGGGGGGCTACGAGCAGTACTTC. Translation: CASSQGLRGGYEQYF.

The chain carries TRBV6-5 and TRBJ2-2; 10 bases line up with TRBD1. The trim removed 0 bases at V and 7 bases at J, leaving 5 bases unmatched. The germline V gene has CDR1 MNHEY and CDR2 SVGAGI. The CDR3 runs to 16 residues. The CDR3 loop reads CASSYSETGGGGELFF. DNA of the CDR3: TGTGCCAGCAGTTACTCCGAGACAGGGGGCGGCGGGGAGCTGTTTTTT.

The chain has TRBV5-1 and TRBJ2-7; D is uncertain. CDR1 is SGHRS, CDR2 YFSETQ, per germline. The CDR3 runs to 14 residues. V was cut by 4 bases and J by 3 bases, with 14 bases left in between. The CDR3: CASSVQGWGYEQYF. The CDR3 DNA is TGCGCCAGCAGCGTCCAAGGCTGGGGCTACGAGCAGTACTTC.

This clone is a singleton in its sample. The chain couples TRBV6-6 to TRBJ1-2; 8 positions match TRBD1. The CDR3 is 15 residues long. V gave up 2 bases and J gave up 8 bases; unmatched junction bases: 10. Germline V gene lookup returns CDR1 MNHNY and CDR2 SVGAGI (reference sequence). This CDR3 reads CASSYPRTGTRGYTF. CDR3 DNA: TGTGCCAGCAGTTACCCCCGGACAGGGACGAGGGGCTACACCTTC.

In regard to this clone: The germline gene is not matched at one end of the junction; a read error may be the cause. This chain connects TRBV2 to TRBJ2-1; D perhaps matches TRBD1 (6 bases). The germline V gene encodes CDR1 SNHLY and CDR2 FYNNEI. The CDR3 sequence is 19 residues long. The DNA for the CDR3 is TGTGCCTGCAGTGAAGGGTGGGGGCGGGTGGGGAGCTCCTACAATGAGCAGTTCTTC. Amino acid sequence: CACSEGWGRVGSSYNEQFF. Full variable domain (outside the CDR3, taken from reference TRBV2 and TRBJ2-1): EPEVTQTPSHQVTQMGQEVILRCVPISNHLYFYWYRQILGQKVEFLVSFYNNEISEKSEIFDDQFSVERPDGSNFTLKIRSTKLEDSAMYFCACSEGWGRVGSSYNEQFFGPGTRLTVL.

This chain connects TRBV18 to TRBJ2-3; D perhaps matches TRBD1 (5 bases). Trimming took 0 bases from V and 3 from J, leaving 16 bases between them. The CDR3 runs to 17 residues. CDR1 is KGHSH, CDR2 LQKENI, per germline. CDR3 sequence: CASSPPPSTGRTDTQYF. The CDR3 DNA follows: TGTGCCAGCTCACCACCCCCGTCCACAGGTAGAACAGATACGCAGTATTTT.

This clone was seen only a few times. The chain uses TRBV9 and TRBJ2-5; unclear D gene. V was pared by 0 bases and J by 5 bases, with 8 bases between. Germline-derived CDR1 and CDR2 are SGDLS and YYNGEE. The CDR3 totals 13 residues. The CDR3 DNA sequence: TGTGCCAGCAGCGTAGGTTTTCGGGAGACCCAGTACTTC. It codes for CASSVGFRETQYF.

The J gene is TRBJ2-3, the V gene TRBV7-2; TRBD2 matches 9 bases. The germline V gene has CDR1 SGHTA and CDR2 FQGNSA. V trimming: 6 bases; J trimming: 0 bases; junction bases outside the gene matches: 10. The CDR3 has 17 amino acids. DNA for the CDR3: TGTGCCAGCAGAGGTGGAGCGGGGGGCGCTAGCACAGATACGCAGTATTTT. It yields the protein CASRGGAGGASTDTQYF. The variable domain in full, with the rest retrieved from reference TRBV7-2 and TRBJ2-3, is GAGVSQSPSNKVTEKGKDVELRCDPISGHTALYWYRQSLGQGLEFLIYFQGNSAPDKSGLPSDRFSAERTGGSVSTLTIQRTQQEDSAVYLCASRGGAGGASTDTQYFGPGTRLTVL.

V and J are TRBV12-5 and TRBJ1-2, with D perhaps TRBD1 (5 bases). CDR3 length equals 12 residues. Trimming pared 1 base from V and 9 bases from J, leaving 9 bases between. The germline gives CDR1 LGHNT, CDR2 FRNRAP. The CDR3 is CASGLGRGSYTF. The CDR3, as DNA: TGTGCTAGTGGTTTGGGACGGGGGAGCTACACCTTC. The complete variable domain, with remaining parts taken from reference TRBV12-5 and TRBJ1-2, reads DARVTQTPRHKVTEMGQEVTMRCQPILGHNTVFWYRQTMMQGLELLAYFRNRAPLDDSGMPKDRFSAEMPDATLATLKIQPSEPRDSAVYFCASGLGRGSYTFGSGTRLTVV.

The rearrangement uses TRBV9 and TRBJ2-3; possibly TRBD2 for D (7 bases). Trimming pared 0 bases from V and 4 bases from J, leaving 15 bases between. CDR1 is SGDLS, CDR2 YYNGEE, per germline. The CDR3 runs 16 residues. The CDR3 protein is CASSVGRGGGSDTQYF. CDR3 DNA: TGTGCCAGCAGCGTAGGGAGGGGGGGCGGTTCAGATACGCAGTATTTT.

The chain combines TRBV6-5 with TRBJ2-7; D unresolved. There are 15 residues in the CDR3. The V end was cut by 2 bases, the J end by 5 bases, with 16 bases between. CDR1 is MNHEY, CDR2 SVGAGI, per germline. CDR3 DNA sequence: TGTGCCAGCAGTTACGCTAGTGTAGGACGGGACGAGCAGTACTTC. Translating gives CASSYASVGRDEQYF.

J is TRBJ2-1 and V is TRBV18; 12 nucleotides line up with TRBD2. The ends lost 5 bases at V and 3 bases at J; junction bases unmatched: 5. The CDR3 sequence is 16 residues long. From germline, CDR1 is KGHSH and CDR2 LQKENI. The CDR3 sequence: CASSSSLAGGYNEQFF. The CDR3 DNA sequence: TGTGCCAGCTCATCCTCACTAGCGGGGGGCTACAATGAGCAGTTCTTC. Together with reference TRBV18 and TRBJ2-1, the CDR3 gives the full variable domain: NAGVMQNPRHLVRRRGQEARLRCSPMKGHSHVYWYRQLPEEGLKFMVYLQKENIIDESGMPKERFSAEFPKEGPSILRIQQVVRGDSAAYFCASSSSLAGGYNEQFFGPGTRLTVL.

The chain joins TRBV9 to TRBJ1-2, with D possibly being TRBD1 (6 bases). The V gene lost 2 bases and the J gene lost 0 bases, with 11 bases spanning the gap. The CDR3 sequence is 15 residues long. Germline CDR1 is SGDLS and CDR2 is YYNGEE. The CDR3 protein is CASSVPDSTNYGYTF. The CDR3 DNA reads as TGTGCCAGCAGCGTCCCGGACAGTACTAACTATGGCTACACCTTC. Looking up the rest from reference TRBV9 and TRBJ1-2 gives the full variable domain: DSGVTQTPKHLITATGQRVTLRCSPRSGDLSVYWYQQSLDQGLQFLIQYYNGEERAKGNILERFSAQQFPDLHSELNLSSLELGDSALYFCASSVPDSTNYGYTFGSGTRLTVV.

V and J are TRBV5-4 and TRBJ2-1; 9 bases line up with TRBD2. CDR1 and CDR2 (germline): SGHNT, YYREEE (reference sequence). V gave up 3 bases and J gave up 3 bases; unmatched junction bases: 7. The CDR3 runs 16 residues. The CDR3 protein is CASSSSGNLYYNEQFF. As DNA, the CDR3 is TGTGCCAGCAGCTCTAGCGGGAACCTGTACTACAATGAGCAGTTCTTC. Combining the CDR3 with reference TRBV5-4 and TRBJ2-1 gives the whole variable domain ETGVTQSPTHLIKTRGQQVTLRCSSQSGHNTVSWYQQALGQGPQFIFQYYREEENGRGNFPPRFSGLQFPNYSSELNVNALELDDSALYLCASSSSGNLYYNEQFFGPGTRLTVL.

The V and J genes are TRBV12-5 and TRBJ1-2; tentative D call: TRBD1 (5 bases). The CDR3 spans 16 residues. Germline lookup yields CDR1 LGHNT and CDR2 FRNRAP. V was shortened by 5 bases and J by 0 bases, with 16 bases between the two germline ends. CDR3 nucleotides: TGTGCTAGTGGTGCGCCGGGGCCAATAACTAACTATGGCTACACCTTC. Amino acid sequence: CASGAPGPITNYGYTF.

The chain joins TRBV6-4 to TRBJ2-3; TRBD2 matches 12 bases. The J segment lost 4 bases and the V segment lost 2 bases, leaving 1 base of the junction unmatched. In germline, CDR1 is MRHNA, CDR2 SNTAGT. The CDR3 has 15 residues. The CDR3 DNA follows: TGTGCCAGCAGTGACAGACTAGCGGGAGCAGATACGCAGTATTTT. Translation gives CASSDRLAGADTQYF.